Listed below are T cell receptor beta chains from one sample, sequenced in a study of blood T cells in healthy people across ages. Each CDR3 protein is one row after TCRdb ran MiXCR on the 5' RACE reads. The sample carries 780,000 or so distinct CDR3 sequences, 45% to 70% recorded once. Sequenced material: blood. The receptors originated from a man between 35 and 55 years old in good health. Each CDR3 is given with its conserved first and last residue. The D gene is left open where the match is weak. Size is stated for part of the rows, as once, few or many counts, or as a class when the clone is expanded.

clone_size	v_call	j_call	d_call	cdr3_nt	cdr3_aa
NA	TRBV5-1	TRBJ2-1	TRBD2	TGCGCCAGCAGCTCCTTAACTAGCGGGAGGGCCTGGTCGGAAGAGCAGTTCTTC	CASSSLTSGRAWSEEQFF
few	TRBV10-3	TRBJ2-5	NA	TGTGCCATCAGTGAGTCGCAACTATCTCATCGGACCCAGTACTTC	CAISESQLSHRTQYF
NA	TRBV7-3	TRBJ2-5	NA	TGTGCTAGCAGCTTAGTTATAGGAGGTGAGCAGTACTTC	CASSLVIGGEQYF
NA	TRBV27	TRBJ1-2	NA	TGTGCCAGCACCCGGGACGGGATCAACGGCTACACCTTC	CASTRDGINGYTF
NA	TRBV5-1	TRBJ2-1	TRBD1	TGCGCCAGCAGCTTGGCCTCAAGACAGGGGTATTCTAATGAGCAGTTCTTC	CASSLASRQGYSNEQFF
NA	TRBV20-1	TRBJ1-2	NA	TGCAGTGCTAGAGGGGGCCACGAGGGCTACACCTTC	CSARGGHEGYTF
NA	TRBV5-1	TRBJ2-7	TRBD1	TGCGCCAGCAGCTTGGGGGGACAGGCGGGGTCCTACGAGCAGTACTTC	CASSLGGQAGSYEQYF
NA	TRBV12-3/TRBV12-4	TRBJ2-1	TRBD2	TGTGCCAGCAGTCTTAGCGGGGGGTCGCCCAGAACGCAGTTCTTC	CASSLSGGSPRTQFF
NA	TRBV20-1	TRBJ2-1	NA	TGCAGCCGCGGTTCCTACAATGAGCAGTTCTTC	CSRGSYNEQFF
few	TRBV27	TRBJ2-7	TRBD1	TGTGCCAGCCGACAGGGGGCCTACGAGCAGTACTTC	CASRQGAYEQYF
NA	TRBV11-2	TRBJ2-1	NA	TGTGCCAGCAGCTTAGGGGTAGCGTGCGATGAGCAGTTCTTC	CASSLGVACDEQFF
once	TRBV19	TRBJ1-1	NA	TGTGCCAGTAGTATGCGGCCCGGGAACACTGAAGCTTTCTTT	CASSMRPGNTEAFF
NA	TRBV2	TRBJ2-6	NA	TGTGCCAGCAGTTGGGGGGACTCTGGGGCCAACGTCCTGACTTTC	CASSWGDSGANVLTF
NA	TRBV4-3	TRBJ2-1	TRBD2	TGCGCCAGCAGCCAAGAACTAGCGGGGGGACTCGGGGAGCAGTTCTTC	CASSQELAGGLGEQFF
NA	TRBV5-1	TRBJ1-2	TRBD1	TGCGCCAGCAGCCCTCAGACAGGGACCGGCTACACCTTC	CASSPQTGTGYTF
few	TRBV12-3/TRBV12-4	TRBJ2-1	NA	TGTGCCAGCAGTTTGTGGCAGGGGGGTGGTGAGCAGTTCTTC	CASSLWQGGGEQFF
NA	TRBV25-1	TRBJ1-2	NA	TGTGCCGGCAGTGATATAAGCCCAGTTGGGGTCCCTAACTATGGCTACACCTTC	CAGSDISPVGVPNYGYTF
few	TRBV21-1	TRBJ1-1	NA	TGTGCCAGCAGCAAAGCACAGGGAATGAACACTGAAGCTTTCTTT	CASSKAQGMNTEAFF
NA	TRBV29-1	TRBJ2-3	NA	TGCAGCTCCCACCGGCTGACTAGTCGCACAGATACGCAGTATTTT	CSSHRLTSRTDTQYF
few	TRBV7-2	TRBJ1-4	NA	TGTGCCAGCAGCCCCTACGGGGGTGTGGGGGTCCGCGAAAAACTGTTTTTT	CASSPYGGVGVREKLFF
NA	TRBV6-6	TRBJ2-7	NA	TGTGCCAGCAGCTATACCCAAGCCTACGAGCAGTACTTC	CASSYTQAYEQYF
NA	TRBV5-1	TRBJ2-7	NA	TGCGCCAGAAGCAGGGGTCCCGACGAGCAGTACTTC	CARSRGPDEQYF
NA	TRBV11-2	TRBJ2-1	TRBD2	TGTGCCAGCAGCTACCTTAGCGGGGGTGGGAGTGAGCAGTTCTTC	CASSYLSGGGSEQFF
NA	TRBV7-3	TRBJ1-1	NA	TGTGCCAGCAGCTCACAAAATTCTCTCATGAACACTGAAGCTTTCTTT	CASSSQNSLMNTEAFF
few	TRBV20-1	TRBJ1-6	NA	TGCAGTGCTATACGGGACGGGAAGTCTAATTCACCCCTCCACTTT	CSAIRDGKSNSPLHF
NA	TRBV15	TRBJ1-5	NA	TGTGCCACCGGCAGAGATCTACGGGGGTTTAGCAATCAGCCCCAGCATTTT	CATGRDLRGFSNQPQHF
once	TRBV7-2	TRBJ1-5	NA	TGTGCCAGCAGCTTAGTTTGGCAGGGCAATCAGCCCCAGCATTTT	CASSLVWQGNQPQHF
NA	TRBV5-6	TRBJ2-1	NA	TGTGCCAGCAGCTTTTGGTCTACTACCTACAATGAGCAGTTCTTC	CASSFWSTTYNEQFF
NA	TRBV5-1	TRBJ2-7	NA	TGCGCCAGCAGCTTCTGGAGGGATTACGAGCAGTACTTC	CASSFWRDYEQYF
NA	TRBV20-1	TRBJ2-5	TRBD2	TGCAGTGCAGAGGCCTTCCGACTAGCAGAACAAGAGACCCAGTACTTC	CSAEAFRLAEQETQYF
NA	TRBV5-8	TRBJ1-5	NA	TGTGCCAGCAGCTTACTCTTCGGCGGGACACCTAGAAATCAGCCCCAGCATTTT	CASSLLFGGTPRNQPQHF